This T cell receptor beta chain was sequenced in a study of radiotherapy plus CTLA-4 blockade in lung cancer. The wider study: Objective responses were seen in around 17% of patients, disease control in 31%.

Findings of the study overall: Best predicting response, reportedly, were early blood T cell clone dynamics, with interferon-beta. Clones of tumor-derived TCRs expanded in blood after radiotherapy plus ipilimumab.

The data were produced by immunoSEQ multiplex PCR, yet TCRdb's version contains in-frame clones alone and is incomplete. The sample lists under 90,000 clones; 72% were seen once. The CDR3 runs 16 residues. The ends lost 5 bases at V and 4 bases at J; junction bases unmatched: 7. Germline V CDR1 and CDR2: MGHDK, SYGVNS. Points on this clone: The antigen is undetermined.

This sequence was found in a human donor with non-small cell lung cancer that progressed on radiotherapy plus ipilimumab. Material: peripheral blood, obtained from a patient treated with radiotherapy plus ipilimumab. The V and J genes are TRBV25-1 and TRBJ1-4, with TRBD1 matching over 10 bases. CDR3 region: CASSPGQGQINEKLFF. CDR3 DNA: TGTGCCAGCAGTCCGGGACAGGGGCAAATTAATGAAAAACTGTTTTTT.